A selection of T cell receptor beta chains follows, all from one sample in a study of T cell responses to AZD1222 COVID-19 vaccine. Here immunoSEQ multiplex PCR was the method, and the copy in TCRdb shows in-frame clones only, minus some. The sample yields approximately 140,000 clones, roughly 94% seen once. The specimen comprised peripheral blood, sampled on day 0 of AZD1222 vaccination. Receptors were obtained from an adult in good health. The CDR3 runs from the conserved cysteine through the conserved F or W. D genes are given only for firm matches. Part of the rows lack a size; the others show once, few, many or a class for expanded clones.

CDR3,DNA,J,size,D,V
CASSLALGQGRTDTQYF,TGCGCCAGCAGCTTGGCGTTAGGACAGGGGCGCACAGATACGCAGTATTTT,TRBJ2-3,NA,TRBD1,TRBV5-1
CASRGFVAGHLPETQYF,TGCGCCAGCAGGGGATTCGTAGCGGGGCACCTTCCCGAGACCCAGTACTTC,TRBJ2-5,NA,TRBD2,TRBV10-2
CASSPLPSGGPGDTQYF,TGTGCCAGCTCACCACTGCCTAGCGGGGGGCCCGGGGATACGCAGTATTTT,TRBJ2-3,NA,TRBD2,TRBV18
CASSVPSALLTMGQFF,TGTGCCAGCAGTGTACCAAGCGCCCTACTGACAATGGGGCAGTTCTTC,TRBJ2-1,NA,NA,TRBV6-1
CASSGLSGAANTEAFF,TGTGCCAGCAGTGGTCTTTCGGGGGCTGCGAACACTGAAGCTTTCTTT,TRBJ1-1,few,NA,TRBV2
CATSRIRGKGNTEAFF,TGTGCCACCAGCAGAATCAGGGGCAAGGGGAACACTGAAGCTTTCTTT,TRBJ1-1,NA,NA,TRBV15
CASSYPQLTEAFF,TGTGCCAGCAGTTACCCCCAGTTGACTGAAGCTTTCTTT,TRBJ1-1,NA,NA,TRBV6-6
CASSGGELGNQPQHF,TGTGCCAGTAGTGGCGGTGAGTTGGGCAATCAGCCCCAGCATTTT,TRBJ1-5,NA,NA,TRBV19
CASSLTGYGYTF,TGTGCCAGCAGTTTAACCGGCTATGGCTACACCTTC,TRBJ1-2,NA,NA,TRBV12-3/TRBV12-4
CASATDRGTEAFF,TGTGCTAGTGCCACGGACAGGGGCACTGAAGCTTTCTTT,TRBJ1-1,NA,TRBD1,TRBV12-5
CASREGAEVGGYTF,TGTGCCAGCAGGGAGGGGGCTGAGGTAGGCGGCTACACCTTC,TRBJ1-2,NA,TRBD1,TRBV28
CASSFGGANSPLHF,TGTGCCAGCAGTTTCGGGGGTGCGAATTCACCCCTCCACTTT,TRBJ1-6,once,NA,TRBV27
CASSIRSGQRNSPLHF,TGTGCCAGTAGTATAAGGTCCGGACAGCGTAATTCACCCCTCCACTTT,TRBJ1-6,once,NA,TRBV19
CASSPLSAANTGELFF,TGCGCCAGCAGCCCCCTGTCTGCCGCGAACACCGGGGAGCTGTTTTTT,TRBJ2-2,NA,NA,TRBV5-1
CAASPGGGSATNEKLFF,TGTGCCGCCTCACCTGGAGGGGGCAGTGCAACTAATGAAAAACTGTTTTTT,TRBJ1-4,NA,TRBD1,TRBV28
CASSLVTGSYGYTF,TGCGCCAGCAGCTTGGTCACGGGGAGCTATGGCTACACCTTC,TRBJ1-2,NA,NA,TRBV5-1
CASSPPRQAYGYTF,TGTGCCAGCAGCCCCCCCCGACAGGCCTATGGCTACACCTTC,TRBJ1-2,NA,NA,TRBV11-2
CARGTSGSSYNEQFF,TGCGCCAGAGGTACTAGCGGGAGCTCCTACAATGAGCAGTTCTTC,TRBJ2-1,few,TRBD2,TRBV10-1
CATLNRDRDFTGELFF,TGTGCCACCCTTAACCGGGACAGGGATTTCACCGGGGAGCTGTTTTTT,TRBJ2-2,once,TRBD1,TRBV6-6
CASSLTGGRGNQPQHF,TGTGCCAGCAGCTTAACAGGGGGCCGGGGCAATCAGCCCCAGCATTTT,TRBJ1-5,NA,TRBD1,TRBV7-4
CSVSRPPGDTGELFF,TGCAGCGTTTCCCGCCCTCCAGGAGACACCGGGGAGCTGTTTTTT,TRBJ2-2,NA,NA,TRBV29-1
CASRPGPDNSPLHF,TGTGCCAGTAGACCGGGTCCCGATAATTCACCCCTCCACTTT,TRBJ1-6,NA,NA,TRBV19
CASSRLGLYVDTQYF,TGTGCCAGCAGCCGCTTAGGACTATACGTCGATACGCAGTATTTT,TRBJ2-3,NA,NA,TRBV3-1/TRBV3-2
CASRPGPSLNSGEKLFF,TGTGCCAGCAGACCCGGCCCGAGTCTCAATTCAGGTGAAAAACTGTTTTTT,TRBJ1-4,few,NA,TRBV27
CASRLDGLNYGYTF,TGTGCCAGTAGGCTGGATGGCTTGAACTATGGCTACACCTTC,TRBJ1-2,NA,NA,TRBV19
CASRDSNTGELFF,TGTGCCAGCAGGGACAGCAACACCGGGGAGCTGTTTTTT,TRBJ2-2,NA,NA,TRBV27
CASSLSGFGPQHF,TGTGCCAGCAGTTTAAGTGGATTTGGGCCCCAGCATTTT,TRBJ1-5,NA,NA,TRBV27